This T cell receptor beta chain came from a study of patients and donors after allogeneic stem cell transplantation. One entry per CDR3 protein results from TCRdb running MiXCR on the RT-PCR reads. The data contain 20,000 to 30,000 distinct CDR3 sequences, roughly 8% of them singletons. Germline values: CDR1 SGHDN, CDR2 FVKESK. The CDR3 runs 12 residues. V was trimmed by 7 bases and J by 10 bases, leaving 14 bases between them. The J gene is TRBJ2-1, the V gene TRBV14; tentative D call: TRBD1 (6 bases). Sequenced material: blood, either unsorted or a sorted T cell fraction (not recorded which). The origin of this receptor is a human donor who was either an allogeneic HSCT recipient or a stem cell or donor lymphocyte infusion donor (not recorded which). It is not recorded whose cells these are; they may come from a transplant donor. The CDR3 loop reads CASNNRVGEQFF. The CDR3 coding sequence is TGTGCCAGCAACAACAGGGTTGGGGAGCAGTTCTTC.